The 24 T cell receptor beta chains listed next were all sequenced from one sample in a study of OX40 agonist ivuxolimab in advanced cancers. The repertoire was sequenced with immunoSEQ multiplex PCR; TCRdb's copy has only in-frame clones and lacks some. The table lists about 26,000 clones, about four fifths of them singletons, with 33% in the top ten. The material was CD4+ or CD8+ T cells sorted from blood, obtained in a trial of the OX40 agonist ivuxolimab. These receptors were obtained from an adult with an advanced solid tumor such as melanoma, head and neck, liver or kidney cancer.

This rearrangement joins TRBV6-1 to TRBJ1-3; D is uncertain. The V gene lost 1 base and the J gene lost 3 bases, with 10 bases spanning the gap. The CDR3 contains 15 residues. The germline V gene encodes CDR1 MNHNS and CDR2 SASEGT. For the CDR3, the DNA is TGTGCCAGCAGTGAAGATAGAGGACTTGGAAACACCATATATTTT. The encoded protein is CASSEDRGLGNTIYF.

The chain combines TRBV9 with TRBJ2-3; 7 nucleotides match TRBD2. V lost 5 bases and J lost 0; bases outside the gene matches: 9. Germline values: CDR1 SGDLS, CDR2 YYNGEE. The CDR3 loop spans 16 amino acids. In nucleotides, the CDR3 is TGTGCCAGCAGTTCGGTCGGGGGGACTAGCACAGATACGCAGTATTTT. Translating gives CASSSVGGTSTDTQYF.

This clone was detected ten times or more. The chain couples TRBV4-1 to TRBJ2-3, with unresolved D. This CDR3 has 14 residues. Germline V gene lookup returns CDR1 MGHRA and CDR2 YSYEKL. With 1 base removed from V and 0 bases from J, the gap between germline ends came to 5 bases. This chain's CDR3 is CASSQGWSTDTQYF. In DNA, the CDR3 is TGCGCCAGCAGCCAAGGTTGGAGCACAGATACGCAGTATTTT.

This chain joins TRBV13 and TRBJ2-7; D might be TRBD1 (7 bases). The CDR3 is made up of 14 amino acids. Looked up from germline, CDR1 is PRHDT and CDR2 is FYEKMQ (reference sequence). Trimming removed 4 bases from V and 6 bases from J, with 16 bases in between. The CDR3, as DNA: TGTGCCAGCAGCTCAGGGGGGCAGGTCGGCGAGCAGTACTTC. It codes for CASSSGGQVGEQYF.

The chain joins TRBV9 to TRBJ1-2; no clear D. This CDR3 has 12 residues. V gave up 3 bases and J gave up 6 bases, with 9 bases separating them. From germline, CDR1 is SGDLS and CDR2 YYNGEE. DNA for the CDR3: TGTGCCAGCAGCGGCACAACCCATGGCTACACCTTC. Encoded protein: CASSGTTHGYTF.

In its sample, this clone ranks as large. This chain links TRBV14 with TRBJ2-1; D gene uncertain. Germline lookup yields CDR1 SGHDN and CDR2 FVKESK. V lost 5 bases and J 7 bases, leaving 9 bases between the germline ends. The CDR3 covers 12 residues. CDR3 DNA: TGTGCCAGCAGCTCCCGTTTTAATGAGCAGTTCTTC. Translated: CASSSRFNEQFF.

The V gene is TRBV7-9, the J gene TRBJ1-2; D is unclear. Germline CDR1 is SEHNR and CDR2 is FQNEAQ (reference sequence). V lost 5 bases and J 0 bases, leaving 7 bases between the germline ends. The CDR3 contains 13 residues. The CDR3 bases are TGTGCCAGCAGCCCGAATTCTAACTATGGCTACACCTTC. This encodes CASSPNSNYGYTF.

The genes are TRBV28 and TRBJ2-7, with D maybe TRBD2 (6 bases). Germline CDR1 reads MDHEN; CDR2 reads SYDVKM. The CDR3 runs 15 residues. Trimming removed 5 bases from V and 2 bases from J, with 16 bases in between. This chain's CDR3 is CASSPLRGGTYEQYF. DNA of the CDR3: TGTGCCAGCAGTCCCCTCCGTGGAGGGACCTACGAGCAGTACTTC.

The chain employs TRBV7-9 and TRBJ2-3; D call uncertain. Trimming shortened V by 6 bases and J by 7 bases, and 11 bases separated the two germline ends. The CDR3 sequence is 12 residues long. Germline CDR1 is SEHNR and CDR2 is FQNEAQ (reference sequence). CDR3: CASRFDSNTQYF. The CDR3, as DNA: TGTGCCAGCAGATTTGACTCAAATACGCAGTATTTT.

This clone was seen only a few times. This chain links TRBV15 with TRBJ2-5, with 9 bases lining up with TRBD2. The germline gives CDR1 LNHNV, CDR2 YYDKDF (reference sequence). V shed 5 bases and J 4 bases; nucleotides not matched to a gene: 14. The CDR3 is 17 residues long. For the CDR3, the DNA is TGTGCCACCAGCGCCGAGCGTGGCGGGGGGGATCGAGAGACCCAGTACTTC. Residues: CATSAERGGGDRETQYF.

The V gene is TRBV9, the J gene TRBJ2-1, with 9 bases fitting TRBD2. V trimming: 4 bases; J trimming: 4 bases; junction bases outside the gene matches: 9. Germline loops: CDR1 SGDLS, CDR2 YYNGEE. CDR3 size: 16 residues. In DNA form, the CDR3 reads TGTGCCAGCAGCCCCTCCGGTAGCGGGAGTTACAATGAGCAGTTCTTC. Its translation is CASSPSGSGSYNEQFF.

This sequence joins TRBV30 and TRBJ2-7, with a weak D call TRBD1 (5 bases). Germline CDR1 is GTSNPN and CDR2 is SVGIG (reference sequence). This CDR3 contains 14 residues. V lost 4 bases to trimming and J lost 2 bases, with 15 bases between them. In nucleotides, the CDR3 is TGTGCCTGGACCGGAAGGGGCACCACCTACGAGCAGTACTTC. It encodes CAWTGRGTTYEQYF.

The sample holds a few counts of this clone. The rearrangement joins TRBV7-2 to TRBJ2-3, with D possibly called TRBD1 or TRBD2 (5 bases each). The germline gives CDR1 SGHTA, CDR2 FQGNSA. V was pared by 4 bases and J by 1 base, with 12 bases between. This CDR3 has 15 amino acids. The DNA of the CDR3 is TGTGCCAGCAGCTGGGAGACAGAAGGCACAGATACGCAGTATTTT. Translating gives CASSWETEGTDTQYF.

V is TRBV30 and J is TRBJ2-7; D not certain. Germline V gene sequence: CDR1 GTSNPN, CDR2 SVGIG (reference sequence). CDR3 length: 11 residues. V was pared by 2 bases and J by 2 bases, with 4 bases between. CDR3 coding DNA: TGTGCCTGGAGTATGGCCTACGAGCAGTACTTC. Translated, it gives CAWSMAYEQYF. The full variable domain, rest sourced from reference TRBV30 and TRBJ2-7, is SQTIHQWPATLVQPVGSPLSLECTVEGTSNPNLYWYRQAAGRGLQLLFYSVGIGQISSEVPQNLSASRPQDRQFILSSKKLLLSDSGFYLCAWSMAYEQYFGPGTRLTVT.

The chain is built from TRBV5-1 and TRBJ2-1, with 10 bases aligning to TRBD2. Germline lookup yields CDR1 SGHRS and CDR2 YFSETQ. The CDR3 contains 16 residues. The J segment lost 5 bases and the V segment lost 5 bases, leaving 10 bases of the junction unmatched. CDR3 loop: CASSYRLAGGNNEQFF. The CDR3 nucleotides read TGCGCCAGCAGTTATAGACTAGCGGGTGGGAACAATGAGCAGTTCTTC.

This clone showed up just a few times. The chain uses TRBV15 and TRBJ2-1; TRBD2 agrees at 9 bases. Germline lookup yields CDR1 LNHNV and CDR2 YYDKDF (reference sequence). There are 16 residues in the CDR3. V trimming: 4 bases; J trimming: 5 bases; junction bases outside the gene matches: 9. For the CDR3, the DNA is TGTGCCACCAGCATTTTCACTAGCGGGTTTGACAATGAGCAGTTCTTC. Protein: CATSIFTSGFDNEQFF.

The rearrangement uses TRBV7-9 and TRBJ1-2; perhaps TRBD1 as D (6 bases). V lost 5 bases and J 4 bases, leaving 17 bases between the germline ends. This CDR3 has 15 amino acids. CDR1 is SEHNR and CDR2 is FQNEAQ in the germline V gene (reference sequence). CDR3 in DNA: TGTGCCAGCAGCCCGACGAAGGGGGGGCTCTATGGCTACACCTTC. Translated, it gives CASSPTKGGLYGYTF.

Turning to this clone: At one end, the junction sequence differs from germline, possibly due to a read error. The J gene is TRBJ1-5, the V gene TRBV7-2; D is uncertain. Germline assignment: CDR1 SGHTA and CDR2 FQGNSA. CDR3 length equals 14 residues. The CDR3 nucleotides are TGTGCCAACAGCTTAGAAAAGAGGGATCAGCCCCAGCATTTT. Amino acids: CANSLEKRDQPQHF.

The rearrangement joins TRBV4-1 to TRBJ2-5, with 13 bases aligning to TRBD2. CDR1 is MGHRA and CDR2 is YSYEKL in the germline V gene. This CDR3 has 16 amino acids. The junction had 4 bases not matched to a gene; V was cut back by 5 bases and J by 1 base. The CDR3 sequence: CASSSGLAGSQETQYF. DNA of the CDR3: TGCGCCAGCAGCTCGGGACTAGCGGGGTCCCAAGAGACCCAGTACTTC.

This clone was seen a handful of times. The CDR3 nucleotides read TGTGCCACCAGCATCTCCTGGGCGGGGGCCAATCAGCCCCAGCATTTT. It is translated as CATSISWAGANQPQHF. This sequence joins TRBV15 and TRBJ1-5; perhaps TRBD1 as D (6 bases). CDR1 is LNHNV and CDR2 is YYDKDF in the germline V gene (reference sequence). The CDR3 length is 16 residues. V was trimmed by 4 bases and J by 3 bases, leaving 16 bases between them.

The rearrangement joins TRBV6-5 to TRBJ1-1, with 7 bases that match TRBD1. Germline V gene sequence: CDR1 MNHEY, CDR2 SVGAGI. This CDR3 region has 13 residues. The J segment lost 4 bases and the V segment lost 6 bases, leaving 5 bases of the junction unmatched. CDR3 coding DNA: TGTGCCAGCAGGCACAACAGGGGCACTGAAGCTTTCTTT. Amino acid sequence: CASRHNRGTEAFF.

The chain uses TRBV5-6 and TRBJ2-1; D call uncertain. The length of the CDR3 is 13 residues. The V and J ends lost 6 bases and 5 bases respectively, with 12 bases between them. Germline CDR1 reads SGHDT; CDR2 reads YYEEEE. This CDR3 is CASTSIGNNEQFF. As DNA, the CDR3 is TGTGCCAGCACCTCTATCGGAAACAATGAGCAGTTCTTC.

The chain joins TRBV18 to TRBJ2-7; 12 bases are shared with TRBD2. CDR1 and CDR2 from the germline V gene are KGHSH and LQKENI. The ends lost 2 bases at V and 3 bases at J; junction bases unmatched: 8. The CDR3 is 17 residues long. In nucleotides, the CDR3 is TGTGCCAGCTCACCAGAGGCTAGCGGGAGGGGAAGCTACGAGCAGTACTTC. Its protein product is CASSPEASGRGSYEQYF.

This clone was observed a handful of times. The chain carries TRBV30 and TRBJ1-5; no definite D call. Trimming removed 0 bases at V and 0 bases at J, with 3 bases between. This CDR3 spans 13 amino acids. CDR1 and CDR2 (germline): GTSNPN, SVGIG (reference sequence). CDR3 sequence reads: CAWSVYSNQPQHF. CDR3 DNA sequence: TGTGCCTGGAGTGTATATAGCAATCAGCCCCAGCATTTT.